The TCR beta chain under discussion was sequenced for a study of T cells in Graves' hyperthyroidism and ophthalmopathy. Looking at the study overall: Initial diagnosis, before any treatment, was when peripheral blood was collected.

Inclusion characteristics of ophthalmopathy patients comprised a Clinical Activity Score of at least 3, a NOSPECS grade of at least 4, and duration under 3 months. Concerning this clonotype itself: The antigen is unknown.

It was RNA transcripts that yielded the amplified TCR beta CDR3 regions. A first-round RT-PCR of the TCR CDR3 used the HTBI primer set. In TCRdb, the multiplex PCR reads were re-called with MiXCR into one record per CDR3 protein. The sample holds 490,000 or so distinct CDR3 sequences, roughly 21% seen once. Study-wide results and caveats: Ophthalmopathy was separated from stable hyperthyroidism by a 13 V-J model. Most thyroid-expanded clonotypes above 0.001 were also found in blood.

The CDR3 runs to 14 residues. With V trimmed by 4 bases and J by 5 bases, 6 bases remained unmatched. Germline lookup yields CDR1 SQVTM and CDR2 ANQGSEA. V usage is TRBV29-1 and J usage is TRBJ2-3; TRBD2 aligns across 10 bases. Sequencing was done on a sample of blood. This clonotype was sampled from a man in his forties or fifties with Graves' ophthalmopathy. CDR3 sequence: CSVAASGSLDTQYF. The CDR3 DNA reads TGCAGCGTTGCGGCTAGCGGGAGTTTAGATACGCAGTATTTT.